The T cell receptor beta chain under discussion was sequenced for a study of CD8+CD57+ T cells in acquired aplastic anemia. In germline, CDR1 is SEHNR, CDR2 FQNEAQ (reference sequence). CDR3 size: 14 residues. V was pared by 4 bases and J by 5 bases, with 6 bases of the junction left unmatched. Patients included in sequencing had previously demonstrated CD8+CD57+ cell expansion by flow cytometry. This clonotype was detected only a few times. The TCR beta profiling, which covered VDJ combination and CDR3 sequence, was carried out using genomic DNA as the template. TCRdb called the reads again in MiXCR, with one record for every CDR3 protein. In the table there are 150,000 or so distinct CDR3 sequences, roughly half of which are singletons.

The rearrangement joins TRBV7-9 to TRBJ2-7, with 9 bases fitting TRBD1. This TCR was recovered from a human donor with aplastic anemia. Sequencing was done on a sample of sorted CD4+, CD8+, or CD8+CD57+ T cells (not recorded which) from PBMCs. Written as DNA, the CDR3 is TGTGCCAGCAGCTCCGGACAGGGGACGGACGAGCAGTACTTC. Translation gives CASSSGQGTDEQYF.